This T cell receptor beta chain was captured in a study of T cells in Graves' hyperthyroidism and ophthalmopathy. Many counts were recorded for this clonotype. This CDR3 spans 15 amino acids. Germline CDR1 GTSNPN, CDR2 SVGIG (reference sequence). Trimming removed 0 bases from V and 0 bases from J, with 8 bases in between. The investigators amplified TCR beta CDR3 regions from RNA transcripts. The TCR CDR3 was amplified in a first-round RT-PCR using the HTBI primer set. TCRdb reprocessed the multiplex PCR reads with MiXCR, giving one entry per CDR3 protein. The sample holds 640,000 or so distinct CDR3 sequences; over 12% are singletons and the top ten take around 4.5%.

This TCR was recovered from a woman aged 40 to 50 with Graves' ophthalmopathy. The chain is built from TRBV30 and TRBJ2-2; perhaps TRBD2 as D (6 bases). Sample: blood. CDR3 coding DNA: TGTGCCTGGAGTGTCGGCGGGACGAACACCGGGGAGCTGTTTTTT. It codes for CAWSVGGTNTGELFF.